The 27 T cell receptor beta chains below come from one sample, sequenced in a study of early T cells in non-severe SARS-CoV-2 infection. From the 5' RACE reads, TCRdb called clonotypes with MiXCR, one entry per CDR3 protein. Altogether 55,000 to 70,000 distinct CDR3 sequences are present, approximately 10% being singletons, with the ten largest covering 5.5% to 7%. Sequenced material: whole blood. These receptors were taken from an adult who was a healthcare worker with PCR-confirmed SARS-CoV-2 infection or an uninfected control (not recorded which).

The chain is built from TRBV20-1 and TRBJ2-3; a weak D match, TRBD1 (6 bases). Germline-derived CDR1 and CDR2 are DFQATT and SNEGSKA (reference sequence). This CDR3 region has 11 residues. The V gene lost 4 bases and the J gene lost 4 bases, with 6 bases spanning the gap. The CDR3: CSANRADTQYF. The CDR3 DNA sequence: TGCAGTGCTAACAGGGCAGATACGCAGTATTTT.

The chain employs TRBV7-2 and TRBJ2-3; no definite D call. Trimming stripped 1 base from V and 3 bases from J, with 14 bases between. CDR3 length: 16 amino acids. CDR1 is SGHTA and CDR2 is FQGNSA in the germline V gene. CDR3 bases: TGTGCCAGCAGCTTAGGGGGTAGAGGTTGGACAGATACGCAGTATTTT. As protein: CASSLGGRGWTDTQYF.

This chain connects TRBV11-2 to TRBJ1-1; the D gene is possibly TRBD1 (6 bases). V lost 3 bases and J lost 4, with 9 bases in between. This CDR3 comprises 13 residues. CDR1 and CDR2 (germline): SGHAT, FQNNGV. The CDR3 spells CASSLSRGTEAFF. The CDR3 DNA reads as TGTGCCAGCAGCTTGTCCAGGGGCACTGAAGCTTTCTTT.

In its sample, this clonotype was seen a few times. The rearrangement links TRBV15 to TRBJ1-1; a weak D match, TRBD1 (5 bases). Germline CDR1 LNHNV, CDR2 YYDKDF (reference sequence). The CDR3 totals 18 residues. V dropped 3 bases and J dropped 1 base, with 21 bases sitting between them. CDR3 sequence: CATSSYPPEPGQNTEAFF. The CDR3 region has the DNA TGTGCCACCAGCAGCTACCCCCCTGAACCGGGGCAGAACACTGAAGCTTTCTTT.

The rearrangement uses TRBV29-1 and TRBJ2-3; D remains ambiguous. The germline V gene has CDR1 SQVTM and CDR2 ANQGSEA. Trimming took 5 bases from V and 5 from J, leaving 5 bases between them. The CDR3 covers 10 residues. The CDR3 DNA reads TGCAGCGTTCGAGGAGATACGCAGTATTTT. Protein product: CSVRGDTQYF.

This clonotype was seen a handful of times. The V gene is TRBV19, the J gene TRBJ2-4; TRBD1 agrees at 8 bases. The CDR3 length is 16 residues. Trimming cost V 5 bases and J 7 bases; bases outside gene matches: 13. CDR1 LNHDA and CDR2 SQIVND come from the germline V gene (reference sequence). The CDR3 nucleotides read TGTGCCAGTAGTTCCCCGGTCGGGACAGGATTTAACATTCAGTACTTC. It is translated as CASSSPVGTGFNIQYF.

The chain has TRBV12-3 or TRBV12-4 and TRBJ2-7; D might be TRBD1 (6 bases). Trimming removed 6 bases at V and 5 bases at J, with 17 bases between. There are 14 residues in the CDR3. For the CDR3, the DNA is TGTGCCAGCAGCATTACAGGGAAAGGAAACGAGCAGTACTTC. Residues: CASSITGKGNEQYF.

The chain employs TRBV6-2 or TRBV6-3 and TRBJ2-1; tentatively, D is TRBD1 (6 bases). The ends were cut back, 4 bases at V and 10 bases at J, with 8 bases in the middle. Germline-derived CDR1 and CDR2 are MNHEY and SVGEGT. This CDR3 contains 11 residues. CDR3 DNA: TGTGCCAGCAGTTTCACAGGGGAGCAGTTCTTC. Translated, it gives CASSFTGEQFF.

This rearrangement joins TRBV27 to TRBJ2-1; 7 nucleotides match TRBD2. CDR1 and CDR2 (germline): MNHEY, SMNVEV (reference sequence). Losses at the gene ends were 5 bases for V and 1 base for J; bases not matched to a gene: 8. The CDR3 is 16 residues long. CDR3 in amino acids: CASSRKAGRSYNEQFF. DNA of the CDR3: TGTGCCAGCAGTCGAAAAGCGGGACGATCCTACAATGAGCAGTTCTTC.

This chain connects TRBV28 to TRBJ2-7; possible D gene TRBD2, 5 bases. The CDR3 is made up of 15 amino acids. The V gene lost 6 bases and the J gene lost 3 bases, with 18 bases spanning the gap. Germline CDR1 MDHEN, CDR2 SYDVKM. The CDR3 sequence is CASSTPSGKVYEQYF. The DNA for the CDR3 is TGTGCCAGCAGCACCCCCAGCGGTAAAGTCTACGAGCAGTACTTC.

The sample holds many counts of this clonotype. The V gene is TRBV6-2 or TRBV6-3, the J gene TRBJ1-2; D is uncertain. The length of the CDR3 is 12 residues. From germline, CDR1 is MNHEY and CDR2 SVGEGT. Trimming removed 6 bases from V and 3 bases from J, with 8 bases in between. CDR3 loop: CASSRTDYGYTF. The CDR3 DNA sequence: TGTGCCAGCAGCCGGACGGACTATGGCTACACCTTC.

This clonotype was counted between two and nine times. Written as DNA, the CDR3 is TGCAGTGCGCCGGGACAGGCGGATATAGAAGCTTTCTTT. Its protein product is CSAPGQADIEAFF. The chain joins TRBV20-1 to TRBJ1-1; TRBD1 matches at 8 bases. V shed 6 bases, J shed 8 bases, and the junction held 11 bases outside the gene matches. The length of the CDR3 is 13 residues. The germline V gene has CDR1 DFQATT and CDR2 SNEGSKA (reference sequence).

This clonotype was recorded a few times. The CDR3 DNA reads as TGTGCCAGCCTGGGGAGGATCGCCGGGGAGCTGTTTTTT. This codes for CASLGRIAGELFF. The rearrangement links TRBV6-2 or TRBV6-3 to TRBJ2-2, with D tentatively TRBD2 (6 bases). Deletions cut 8 bases from V and 6 bases from J, with 13 bases between. This CDR3 region has 13 residues. Germline lookup yields CDR1 MNHEY and CDR2 SVGEGT.

The V gene is TRBV11-2, the J gene TRBJ1-2, with D unresolved. This CDR3 is built from 14 residues. Deletions cut 5 bases from V and 7 bases from J, with 17 bases between. Looked up from germline, CDR1 is SGHAT and CDR2 is FQNNGV. CDR3 sequence: CASSASLAGFGYTF. CDR3 coding DNA: TGTGCCAGCAGCGCCTCCCTCGCGGGATTTGGCTACACCTTC.

This clonotype was counted ten times or more. This chain links TRBV7-9 with TRBJ2-7; perhaps TRBD2 as D (5 bases). The germline V and J ends were trimmed by 1 base and 5 bases, with 9 bases remaining between them. The CDR3 loop spans 13 amino acids. Germline loops: CDR1 SEHNR, CDR2 FQNEAQ (reference sequence). DNA for the CDR3: TGTGCCAGCAGCTTAGGTGGAGGAAACGAGCAGTACTTC. Its protein is CASSLGGGNEQYF.

This clonotype turned up a few times. This CDR3 reads CSARGTVVAGNTIYF. The CDR3 coding sequence is TGCAGTGCTAGAGGGACAGTGGTCGCTGGAAACACCATATATTTT. V is TRBV20-1 and J is TRBJ1-3, with a tentative D call TRBD1 (6 bases). V lost 1 base and J 2 bases, leaving 12 bases between the germline ends. Per germline, CDR1 DFQATT and CDR2 SNEGSKA (reference sequence). CDR3 length equals 15 residues.

J is TRBJ2-2 and V is TRBV2; D gene ambiguous. V lost 3 bases and J lost 7, with 6 bases in between. CDR1 is SNHLY and CDR2 is FYNNEI in the germline V gene. The CDR3 has 12 residues. Here the CDR3 reads CASSDWRGELFF. Here the CDR3 DNA reads TGTGCCAGCAGTGATTGGCGCGGGGAGCTGTTTTTT.

In this sample, this clonotype turned up a few times. The rearrangement uses TRBV28 and TRBJ1-1; D is undetermined. The CDR3 loop spans 13 amino acids. Germline-derived CDR1 and CDR2 are MDHEN and SYDVKM. V was shortened by 5 bases and J by 4 bases, with 11 bases between the two germline ends. The CDR3 region is CASSNDPFTEAFF. Written as DNA, the CDR3 is TGTGCCAGCAGTAACGACCCGTTCACTGAAGCTTTCTTT.

In its sample, this clonotype was seen a few times. This chain joins TRBV30 and TRBJ1-3; D ambiguous. Deletions cut 2 bases from V and 3 bases from J, with 5 bases between. The CDR3 loop spans 12 amino acids. CDR1 and CDR2 from the germline V gene are GTSNPN and SVGIG (reference sequence). In nucleotides, the CDR3 is TGTGCCTGGAGTCCCCTTGGAAACACCATATATTTT. Translated, it gives CAWSPLGNTIYF.

This clonotype was recorded many times. This chain links TRBV20-1 with TRBJ2-7; D possibly corresponds to TRBD1 (6 bases). The CDR3 totals 15 residues. The V end was cut by 3 bases, the J end by 7 bases, with 22 bases between. Germline CDR1 and CDR2: DFQATT and SNEGSKA (reference sequence). CDR3: CSASSRGGFSGEQYF. In nucleotides, the CDR3 is TGCAGTGCTAGCTCCCGAGGGGGTTTTTCGGGGGAGCAGTACTTC.

This clonotype was seen a handful of times. The chain couples TRBV9 to TRBJ1-4; D uncertain. V gave up 0 bases and J gave up 6 bases, with 12 bases separating them. Germline assignment: CDR1 SGDLS and CDR2 YYNGEE. This CDR3 spans 15 amino acids. The CDR3 region is CASSVGGLVHEKLFF. The CDR3 nucleotides read TGTGCCAGCAGCGTAGGCGGCCTAGTTCATGAAAAACTGTTTTTT.

With respect to this clonotype: A read error may produce the germline difference seen at one junction end. J is TRBJ2-1 and V is TRBV7-9, with a possible D match to TRBD2 (6 bases). The CDR3 contains 12 residues. The germline V gene encodes CDR1 SEHNR and CDR2 FQNEAQ (reference sequence). The DNA for the CDR3 is TGTGCCAGCAGCTCGGGGGAGTGGGCATCGGGTTTC. It yields the protein CASSSGEWASGF.

This clonotype appeared a few times. Sequence at one end of the junction differs from germline and may be a read error. The chain links TRBV12-3 or TRBV12-4 to TRBJ2-1, with 7 bases identical to TRBD2. CDR3 length equals 15 residues. The CDR3 loop is CASRPSGSSYNEQFF. The CDR3 DNA sequence: TGTGCCAGCAGGCCTAGCGGAAGCTCCTATAATGAGCAGTTCTTC.

J is TRBJ2-7 and V is TRBV11-2; D not resolved. The CDR3 spans 15 residues. With 2 bases removed from V and 3 bases from J, the gap between germline ends came to 14 bases. Germline V lookup: CDR1 SGHAT, CDR2 FQNNGV. The CDR3 spells CASSLRPSFYYEQYF. In DNA form, the CDR3 reads TGTGCCAGCAGCTTAAGACCGTCTTTTTACTACGAGCAGTACTTC.

This clonotype was detected only a few times. The rearrangement links TRBV7-2 to TRBJ2-5; a weak D match, TRBD2 (6 bases). This CDR3 region has 13 residues. Looked up from germline, CDR1 is SGHTA and CDR2 is FQGNSA. Trimming removed 5 bases at V and 3 bases at J, with 10 bases between. The CDR3 here is CASSATSKETQYF. DNA for the CDR3: TGTGCCAGCAGCGCGACTAGTAAAGAGACCCAGTACTTC.

This clonotype was detected ten times or more. The V gene is TRBV6-5, the J gene TRBJ2-3; 9 bases align to TRBD2. CDR1 and CDR2 (germline): MNHEY, SVGAGI. The length of the CDR3 is 15 residues. J gave up 1 base and V 5 bases, and 4 bases lay outside the gene matches. This CDR3 is CASSLRLAGTDTQYF. CDR3 DNA sequence: TGTGCCAGCAGTCTCCGACTAGCGGGCACAGATACGCAGTATTTT.

The rearrangement joins TRBV4-3 to TRBJ2-3; 9 bases agree with TRBD1. Trimming took 4 bases from V and 11 from J; bases not matched to a gene: 7. There are 13 residues in the CDR3. Germline V gene lookup returns CDR1 LGHNA and CDR2 YSLEER. In nucleotides, the CDR3 is TGCGCCAGCAGCCTAGGTAGGGACAGGGAGCAGTATTTT. It yields the protein CASSLGRDREQYF.